This TCR beta chain was found in a study of CD8 T cells in ankylosing spondylitis. CDR3 length equals 12 residues. V dropped 6 bases and J dropped 4 bases, with 10 bases sitting between them. Germline CDR1 reads SNHLY; CDR2 reads FYNNEI. There are many counts of this clonotype. MiXCR, run by TCRdb on the 5' RACE reads, gives a single entry per CDR3 protein. This sample carries approximately 100,000 distinct CDR3 sequences, about 8.6% of them seen once, and the ten largest clones take 9.9%. Material: blood, either unsorted or a sorted T cell fraction (not recorded which). The chain combines TRBV2 with TRBJ2-7; D call uncertain. The TCR sequence derives from a male donor with ankylosing spondylitis or in good health (not recorded which). CDR3 bases: TGTGCCAGCAGGGCAGACACTTACGAGCAGTACTTC. It translates to CASRADTYEQYF.